This is a list of T cell receptor beta chains from one sample in a study of cytomegalovirus exposure and HLA in healthy donors. Here immunoSEQ multiplex PCR was the method, and the copy in TCRdb shows in-frame clones only, minus some. This sample carries some 130,000 clones, over 65% of them seen once, and the ten largest clones take approximately 3.5%. Sequencing was carried out using PBMCs. These receptors were obtained from a woman in her thirties in good health and CMV-seropositive. CDR3s include the opening cysteine and the closing phenylalanine or tryptophan. A D gene is named only where the DNA matches it firmly. Clone size is given for some rows only: seen once, a few or many times, or a class if the clone is expanded.

V	size	J	D	CDR3	DNA
TRBV7-3	NA	TRBJ2-2	NA	CASQALNTGELFF	TGTGCCAGCCAGGCCCTCAACACCGGGGAGCTGTTTTTT
TRBV19	NA	TRBJ1-1	NA	CASRTTGINTEAFF	TGTGCCAGTAGGACTACCGGGATAAACACTGAAGCTTTCTTT
TRBV7-9	few	TRBJ1-2	NA	CASSYAGAVNYGYTF	TGTGCCAGCAGTTACGCGGGGGCGGTCAACTATGGCTACACCTTC
TRBV7-9	NA	TRBJ2-1	TRBD2	CASSFPSLAGGLNEQFF	TGTGCCAGCAGCTTCCCTTCCCTAGCGGGGGGTCTTAATGAGCAGTTCTTC
TRBV18	NA	TRBJ2-1	TRBD2	CASSSMRGVDNEQFF	TGTGCCAGCTCTTCTATGCGGGGGGTGGACAATGAGCAGTTCTTC
TRBV2	NA	TRBJ1-2	NA	CASNRSPYGYTF	TGTGCCAGCAATCGGAGCCCCTATGGCTACACCTTC
TRBV29-1	NA	TRBJ2-7	NA	CSVPIGFSYEQYF	TGCAGCGTCCCGATCGGGTTTAGCTACGAGCAGTACTTC
TRBV14	NA	TRBJ2-4	NA	CASSQVGRVGNIQYF	TGTGCCAGCAGCCAAGTTGGCAGGGTCGGAAACATTCAGTACTTC
TRBV5-1	few	TRBJ2-6	TRBD2	CASSSGGSGANVLTF	TGCGCCAGCAGCTCGGGGGGTTCTGGGGCCAACGTCCTGACTTTC
TRBV6-5	few	TRBJ2-2	NA	CASSFEGHNTGELFF	TGTGCCAGCAGTTTCGAAGGACATAACACCGGGGAGCTGTTTTTT
TRBV19	NA	TRBJ1-5	TRBD1	CASSLSTGGNQPQHF	TGTGCCAGTAGTCTTTCTACAGGGGGCAATCAGCCCCAGCATTTT
TRBV5-1	few	TRBJ2-3	NA	CASSLFSQAGTDTQYF	TGCGCCAGCAGCTTGTTTTCGCAGGCTGGCACAGATACGCAGTATTTT
TRBV5-4	few	TRBJ2-2	TRBD1	CASTIGFQGAGGELFF	TGTGCCAGCACCATAGGGTTTCAGGGGGCTGGCGGGGAGCTGTTTTTT
TRBV7-9	NA	TRBJ2-5	TRBD1	CASSYYGQGQETQYF	TGTGCCAGCAGCTACTATGGACAGGGACAAGAGACCCAGTACTTC
TRBV10-3	few	TRBJ1-5	NA	CAISDLANSNQPQHF	TGTGCCATCAGTGATTTGGCAAATAGCAATCAGCCCCAGCATTTT
TRBV27	NA	TRBJ1-6	TRBD1	CASSTRDRGLYNSPLHF	TGTGCCAGCAGTACCCGGGACAGGGGACTCTATAATTCACCCCTCCACTTT
TRBV6-1	NA	TRBJ2-2	TRBD2	CASSGEGNYRTGELFF	TGTGCCAGCAGTGGGGAGGGGAATTATCGGACCGGGGAGCTGTTTTTT
TRBV4-2	NA	TRBJ2-2	TRBD2	CASMESGDRTGELFF	TGTGCCAGCATGGAAAGCGGGGATCGGACCGGGGAGCTGTTTTTT
TRBV30	NA	TRBJ1-1	NA	CAWSVIENTEAFF	TGTGCCTGGAGTGTAATAGAGAACACTGAAGCTTTCTTT
TRBV29-1	NA	TRBJ2-5	NA	CSVEKLDNGRETQYF	TGCAGCGTTGAAAAGTTGGACAACGGCCGAGAGACCCAGTACTTC
TRBV28	NA	TRBJ2-1	TRBD2	CASSLFQTSMPNEQFF	TGTGCCAGCAGTTTATTCCAGACTAGCATGCCCAATGAGCAGTTCTTC
TRBV4-1	NA	TRBJ1-6	NA	CASSHPPQALRADSPLHF	TGCGCCAGCAGCCACCCCCCTCAGGCCTTGAGGGCAGATTCACCCCTCCACTTT
TRBV7-2	NA	TRBJ2-1	TRBD2	CASSLGSRGGYNEQFF	TGTGCCAGCAGCTTAGGTTCGCGGGGGGGATACAATGAGCAGTTCTTC
TRBV29-1	medium-sized	TRBJ1-1	NA	CSVASGEAGKAFF	TGCAGCGTTGCAAGTGGGGAGGCAGGGAAAGCTTTCTTT
TRBV19	NA	TRBJ2-3	TRBD2	CASRPGLAGGRIPGISSTDTQYF	TGTGCCAGTAGGCCTGGACTAGCGGGGGGGCGTATTCCCGGTATTTCTAGCACAGATACGCAGTATTTT
TRBV30	NA	TRBJ2-3	TRBD2	CAWTAGGDTQYF	TGTGCCTGGACGGCGGGGGGAGATACGCAGTATTTT
TRBV15	once	TRBJ2-7	NA	CATSGGTFSYEQYF	TGTGCCACCAGCGGGGGGACGTTTTCCTACGAGCAGTACTTC
TRBV28	NA	TRBJ2-7	TRBD2	CASRGGSGGSYEQYF	TGTGCCAGCAGGGGGGGTAGCGGGGGCTCCTACGAGCAGTACTTC
TRBV4-1	once	TRBJ2-1	NA	CASSQVGPNEQFF	TGCGCCAGCAGTCAAGTGGGGCCCAATGAGCAGTTCTTC
TRBV4-3	NA	TRBJ1-2	TRBD1	CASSQDFLPGQILYGYTF	TGCGCCAGCAGCCAAGATTTCCTTCCGGGACAGATACTTTATGGCTACACCTTC
TRBV7-3	few	TRBJ2-1	TRBD2	CARQSGTSGNEQFF	TGTGCCAGACAGTCCGGGACTAGCGGCAATGAGCAGTTCTTC
TRBV6-5	NA	TRBJ2-7	TRBD1	CASRSDRVSSYEQYF	TGTGCCAGCAGAAGCGACAGGGTATCCTCCTACGAGCAGTACTTC
TRBV5-1	once	TRBJ2-2	TRBD2	CASSLTNSGGLHGELFF	TGCGCCAGCAGCTTGACGAATAGCGGGGGGCTACACGGGGAGCTGTTTTTT
TRBV4-1	NA	TRBJ2-2	NA	CASSQETVRTGELFF	TGCGCCAGCAGCCAAGAGACAGTAAGGACCGGGGAGCTGTTTTTT
TRBV27	NA	TRBJ2-7	TRBD1	CASSFRTGAHEQYF	TGTGCCAGCAGTTTCAGGACAGGTGCCCACGAGCAGTACTTC
TRBV19	NA	TRBJ2-7	TRBD2	CASSTSRDSGGMYEQYF	TGTGCCAGTAGTACCTCCCGGGACAGCGGGGGGATGTACGAGCAGTACTTC
TRBV7-2	NA	TRBJ2-1	NA	CASRRQYGANEQFF	TGTGCCAGCAGAAGACAGTATGGGGCCAATGAGCAGTTCTTC
TRBV7-6	NA	TRBJ1-6	TRBD1	CASSLEGASSPLHF	TGTGCCAGCAGCTTAGAGGGGGCTAGTTCACCCCTCCACTTT
TRBV5-4	once	TRBJ2-5	TRBD1	CASSLQTGEQETQYF	TGTGCCAGCAGCCTTCAAACAGGGGAACAAGAGACCCAGTACTTC
TRBV5-1	NA	TRBJ2-3	TRBD2	CASSFSGGRTDTQYF	TGCGCCAGCAGCTTTAGCGGGGGCCGCACAGATACGCAGTATTTT
TRBV6-1	NA	TRBJ2-5	TRBD1	CASSEGQGAVWRETQYF	TGTGCCAGCAGTGAAGGACAGGGGGCAGTTTGGAGGGAGACCCAGTACTTC
TRBV5-4	NA	TRBJ2-7	NA	CASSSDRSSYEQYF	TGTGCCAGCAGCTCCGACAGGAGTTCCTACGAGCAGTACTTC
TRBV27	NA	TRBJ2-1	TRBD2	CASSLLAGGNEQFF	TGTGCCAGCAGCCTACTAGCGGGGGGCAATGAGCAGTTCTTC
TRBV6-6	NA	TRBJ2-2	TRBD1	CASSQPGQGISGELFF	TGTGCCAGCAGCCAACCGGGACAGGGGATCAGCGGGGAGCTGTTTTTT
TRBV10-3	once	TRBJ1-5	NA	CAISESRGNNQPQHF	TGTGCCATCAGTGAGTCGAGGGGGAACAATCAGCCCCAGCATTTT
TRBV4-3	NA	TRBJ2-1	TRBD2	CASSQLAGAGNEQFF	TGCGCCAGCAGCCAACTAGCGGGGGCCGGGAATGAGCAGTTCTTC
TRBV29-1	NA	TRBJ1-2	NA	CSVVGGQGTNYGYTF	TGCAGCGTTGTAGGCGGGCAGGGGACAAACTATGGCTACACCTTC
TRBV4-3	NA	TRBJ2-5	NA	CASSRNEGPEETQYF	TGCGCCAGCAGCCGTAACGAGGGCCCCGAGGAGACCCAGTACTTC
TRBV5-5	few	TRBJ2-7	NA	CASSLELNSGEQYF	TGTGCCAGCAGCTTGGAGCTTAACTCAGGCGAGCAGTACTTC
TRBV6-5	NA	TRBJ2-7	NA	CASKGVAYEQYF	TGTGCCAGCAAAGGAGTAGCCTACGAGCAGTACTTC
TRBV29-1	NA	TRBJ2-1	TRBD2	CSAASGGWDNEQFF	TGCAGCGCCGCTAGCGGGGGTTGGGACAATGAGCAGTTCTTC
TRBV4-2	once	TRBJ2-1	NA	CASRAPDNEQFF	TGTGCCAGCAGGGCCCCCGACAATGAGCAGTTCTTC
TRBV29-1	few	TRBJ2-5	TRBD2	CSVISSGGARETQYF	TGCAGCGTTATCTCTAGCGGGGGGGCCAGGGAGACCCAGTACTTC